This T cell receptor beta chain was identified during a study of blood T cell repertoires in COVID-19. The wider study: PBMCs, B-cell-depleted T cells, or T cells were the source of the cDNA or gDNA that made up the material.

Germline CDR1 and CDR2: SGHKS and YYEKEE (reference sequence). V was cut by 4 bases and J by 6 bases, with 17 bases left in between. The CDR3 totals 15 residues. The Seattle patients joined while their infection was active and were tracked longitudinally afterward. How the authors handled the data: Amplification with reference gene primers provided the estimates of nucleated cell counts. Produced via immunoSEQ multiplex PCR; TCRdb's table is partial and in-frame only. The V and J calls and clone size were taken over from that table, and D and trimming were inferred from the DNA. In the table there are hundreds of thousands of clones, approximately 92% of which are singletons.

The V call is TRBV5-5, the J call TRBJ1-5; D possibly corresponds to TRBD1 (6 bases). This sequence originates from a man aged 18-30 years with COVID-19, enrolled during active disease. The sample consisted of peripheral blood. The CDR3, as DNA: TGTGCCAGCAGCCCAGGTGGGGGGGCTAGTCAGCCCCAGCATTTT. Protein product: CASSPGGGASQPQHF.